The clone carrying this TCR beta chain was observed a few times. Its specificity is not known. It was through 5'RACE template switching that TCR cDNA was made, with a universal primer site and UMIs added. TCRdb re-called the 5' RACE reads with MiXCR, one entry per CDR3 protein. The sample comprises a few hundred thousand distinct CDR3 sequences, around 3.1% of which are singletons, and 2.5% to 3.5% rests with the top ten. This sample is drawn from a study of T cells after yellow fever vaccination. Overall study results and limits: Some clonotypes, a small share, were shared between CD4 and CD8 compartments. Re-detected after boosting: most primary clones, around 97% of CD4 and less than 90% of CD8.

The material was CD4+ T cells sorted from PBMCs, obtained 10 days after the yellow fever booster vaccination. The receptor comes from a young man who received the YFV17D yellow fever vaccine.

The CDR3 loop is CASSYRTGSGSPLHF. As DNA, the CDR3 is TGTGCCAGCAGTTACCGAACAGGGAGCGGGTCACCCCTCCACTTT. The genes are TRBV6-5 and TRBJ1-6; possibly TRBD1 for D (6 bases). V lost 2 bases and J 10 bases, leaving 15 bases between the germline ends. CDR3 length equals 15 residues. Per germline, CDR1 MNHEY and CDR2 SVGAGI.